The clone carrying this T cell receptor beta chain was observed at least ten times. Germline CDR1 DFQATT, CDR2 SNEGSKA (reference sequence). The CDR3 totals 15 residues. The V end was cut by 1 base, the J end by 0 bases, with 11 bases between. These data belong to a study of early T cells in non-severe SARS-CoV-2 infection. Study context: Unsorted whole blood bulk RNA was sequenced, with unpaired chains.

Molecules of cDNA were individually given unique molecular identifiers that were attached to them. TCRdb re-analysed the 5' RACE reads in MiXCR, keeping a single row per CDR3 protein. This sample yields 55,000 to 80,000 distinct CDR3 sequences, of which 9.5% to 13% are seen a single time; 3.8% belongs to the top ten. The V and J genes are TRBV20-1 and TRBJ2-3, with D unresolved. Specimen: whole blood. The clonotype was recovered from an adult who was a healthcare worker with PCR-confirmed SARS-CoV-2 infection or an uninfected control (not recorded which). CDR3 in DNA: TGCAGTGCTAGAGTTCGAGCGTTCAGCACAGATACGCAGTATTTT. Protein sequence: CSARVRAFSTDTQYF.